The T cell receptor beta chain under discussion was sequenced for a study of shared clonotypes between healthy human individuals. As for this clone: Its antigen is still unknown.

General study results and limits: A handful of donors shared approximately 5% of their naive CD4 clonotypes.

The germline gives CDR1 MGHRA, CDR2 YSYEKL. Unmatched junction bases numbered 13, after V lost 2 bases and J lost 5 bases. The CDR3 is made up of 17 amino acids. TCRdb's table, derived via immunoSEQ multiplex PCR, lists solely in-frame clones and lacks some. This table has over 2 million clones, 85% to 95% appearing once. There were only Caucasian adults among the donors, and all lived in Nashville, Tennessee. The receptor was derived from a young man in good health. Some clones in this sample may be carry-over from other donors' samples. The specimen was naive CD4+ T cells from PBMCs. Subset given: CD45RA+ positively selected. This rearrangement joins TRBV4-1 to TRBJ2-7, with 9 nucleotides matching TRBD1. For the CDR3, the DNA is TGCGCCAGCAGCCAAATTTTGACAGCGGACAGGGGCAACGAGCAGTACTTC. The encoded protein is CASSQILTADRGNEQYF.